This T cell receptor (beta chain) appears in the sequencing data of a study of PD-1 blockade in classical Hodgkin lymphoma. Between the trimmed V and J ends, which lost 0 bases and 0 bases, there was a span of 10 bases. The germline CDR1 and CDR2 sequences are SGHNT and YYREEE (reference sequence). There are 17 residues in the CDR3. Time point of the sample: cycle 4 day 1 (C4D1), after around six weeks of nivolumab. All patients relapsed after autologous stem cell transplantation, and brentuximab vedotin exposure varied. Thawed PBMCs were the source of CD4+ T cells, purified by magnetic negative selection. Profiled with immunoSEQ multiplex PCR; TCRdb holds only in-frame clones, not every one. The table has around 18,000 clones, around 75% seen once.

Specimen: CD4+ T cells from blood, collected before the fourth cycle of nivolumab. The origin of this receptor is a human donor with classical Hodgkin lymphoma. The chain carries TRBV5-4 and TRBJ2-6; the D is unclear. In nucleotides, the CDR3 is TGTGCCAGCAGCTTGGGTTGGAAGGTCTCTGGGGCCAACGTCCTGACTTTC. Protein sequence: CASSLGWKVSGANVLTF.